Listed below are T cell receptor beta chains from one sample, sequenced in a study of blood T cells in healthy people across ages. Via MiXCR, TCRdb re-called the 5' RACE reads, giving one row per CDR3 protein. This sample yields approximately 1.5 million distinct CDR3 sequences, of which about 45% are seen a single time; more than 4% belongs to the top ten. Sequencing was done on a sample of blood. The receptors stem from a woman aged 18-30 years in good health. The CDR3 runs from the conserved cysteine through the conserved F or W. A D gene is named only where the DNA matches it firmly. Some rows mark clone size as missing; the rest say once, few, many or name a class of expanded clone.

CDR3: CSASPLGTPTYEQYF
DNA: TGCAGTGCTAGTCCGCTGGGCACCCCGACCTACGAGCAGTACTTC
V: TRBV20-1
size: -
D: -
J: TRBJ2-7

CDR3: CASSLGRSMGRTEAFF
DNA: TGTGCCAGCAGTTTGGGCAGGTCCATGGGAAGAACTGAAGCTTTCTTT
V: TRBV12-3/TRBV12-4
size: -
D: -
J: TRBJ1-1

CDR3: CASSRIEVYNEQFF
DNA: TGTGCCAGCAGCCGGATTGAGGTCTACAATGAGCAGTTCTTC
V: TRBV7-6
size: -
D: -
J: TRBJ2-1

CDR3: CASSLFGDPRTGELFF
DNA: TGTGCCAGCAGTTTATTTGGGGACCCCCGAACCGGGGAGCTGTTTTTT
V: TRBV27
size: few
D: -
J: TRBJ2-2

CDR3: CASSLGGISGYTF
DNA: TGCGCCAGCAGCTTGGGGGGAATCAGTGGCTACACCTTC
V: TRBV5-1
size: once
D: -
J: TRBJ1-2

CDR3: CASSRDSWSETQYF
DNA: TGTGCCAGCAGCAGGGACAGCTGGTCAGAGACCCAGTACTTC
V: TRBV5-8
size: -
D: TRBD1
J: TRBJ2-5

CDR3: CASSQVEWSDTQYF
DNA: TGTGCCAGCAGCCAAGTTGAGTGGTCAGATACGCAGTATTTT
V: TRBV4-2
size: few
D: -
J: TRBJ2-3

CDR3: CASSLSVLRDTIYF
DNA: TGTGCCAGCAGTTTATCGGTACTTAGGGACACCATATATTTT
V: TRBV12-3/TRBV12-4
size: -
D: -
J: TRBJ1-3

CDR3: CASSQDASDDSYEQYF
DNA: TGCGCCAGCAGCCAAGATGCGTCCGACGACTCCTACGAGCAGTACTTC
V: TRBV4-1
size: -
D: -
J: TRBJ2-7

CDR3: CASSQRDRGGYNEQFF
DNA: TGTGCCAGCAGCCAGAGAGACAGGGGGGGCTACAATGAGCAGTTCTTC
V: TRBV4-2
size: -
D: TRBD1
J: TRBJ2-1

CDR3: CASSPGGGTASTDTQYF
DNA: TGTGCCAGCAGCCCCGGAGGAGGGACCGCGAGCACAGATACGCAGTATTTT
V: TRBV7-8
size: few
D: -
J: TRBJ2-3

CDR3: CAANPLDRGNQPQHF
DNA: TGTGCCGCCAATCCACTGGACAGGGGGAATCAGCCCCAGCATTTT
V: TRBV10-3
size: -
D: TRBD1
J: TRBJ1-5

CDR3: CSAMPLADHTGELFF
DNA: TGCAGTGCTATGCCTCTAGCGGACCACACCGGGGAGCTGTTTTTT
V: TRBV20-1
size: -
D: TRBD2
J: TRBJ2-2

CDR3: CSVEVWQGAKNIQYF
DNA: TGCAGCGTTGAAGTTTGGCAGGGAGCCAAAAACATTCAGTACTTC
V: TRBV29-1
size: -
D: -
J: TRBJ2-4

CDR3: CASSYGANYEQYF
DNA: TGTGCCAGCAGTTATGGGGCAAACTACGAGCAGTACTTC
V: TRBV6-2/TRBV6-3
size: few
D: -
J: TRBJ2-7

CDR3: CASSPLAGTTPYNEQFF
DNA: TGTGCCAGCAGCCCCCTTGCGGGGACTACCCCCTACAATGAGCAGTTCTTC
V: TRBV11-2
size: few
D: TRBD2
J: TRBJ2-1

CDR3: CASSEVRQGVLAYNEQYF
DNA: TGTGCCAGCAGTGAAGTAAGGCAGGGGGTACTGGCCTACAATGAGCAGTACTTC
V: TRBV6-1
size: -
D: TRBD1
J: TRBJ2-7

CDR3: CSAPDRGVHSGANVLTF
DNA: TGCAGTGCTCCGGACAGGGGGGTACACTCTGGGGCCAACGTCCTGACTTTC
V: TRBV20-1
size: -
D: TRBD1
J: TRBJ2-6

CDR3: CASSLRDPLYEQYF
DNA: TGTGCCAGCAGCCTCCGGGACCCACTCTACGAGCAGTACTTC
V: TRBV27
size: -
D: -
J: TRBJ2-7

CDR3: CASSYMAGLAYEQYF
DNA: TGTGCCAGCAGTTACATGGCAGGGCTCGCCTACGAGCAGTACTTC
V: TRBV6-5
size: -
D: -
J: TRBJ2-7

CDR3: CSAWLAGSYEQYF
DNA: TGCAGTGCGTGGCTAGCGGGATCCTACGAGCAGTACTTC
V: TRBV20-1
size: -
D: TRBD2
J: TRBJ2-7

CDR3: CAISTGTGSTDTQYF
DNA: TGTGCCATCAGTACCGGGACAGGGAGCACAGATACGCAGTATTTT
V: TRBV10-3
size: few
D: TRBD1
J: TRBJ2-3

CDR3: CASSKSGTRSYAGELFF
DNA: TGTGCCAGCAGCAAATCCGGGACTAGGAGCTACGCCGGGGAGCTGTTTTTT
V: TRBV7-2
size: -
D: TRBD2
J: TRBJ2-2

CDR3: CASTGTSGRTSYNEQFF
DNA: TGTGCCAGCACCGGGACTAGCGGGAGGACGTCCTACAATGAGCAGTTCTTC
V: TRBV28
size: -
D: TRBD2
J: TRBJ2-1

CDR3: CASSVEQGTEAFF
DNA: TGTGCCAGCAGCGTAGAACAGGGAACTGAAGCTTTCTTT
V: TRBV9
size: -
D: -
J: TRBJ1-1